The table lists the clone carrying this TCR beta chain with a few counts. This sample stems from a study of identical twins. Only healthy Caucasians were enrolled as donors. With template switching, a universal primer site was added, and the cDNA carried unique molecular identifiers. TCRdb ran MiXCR on the 5' RACE reads and lists one entry per CDR3 protein. Here the sample spans under 500,000 distinct CDR3 sequences, 14% being singletons. These records were also assigned to another study, of yellow fever vaccine responses in identical twins.

The clonotype was recovered from a woman younger than 30 in good health. Specimen: CD4+ T cells sorted from blood.

CDR3 residues: CSVGVGSGANVLTF. The CDR3 DNA sequence: TGCAGCGTGGGGGTGGGATCTGGGGCCAACGTCCTGACTTTC. The chain recombines TRBV29-1 with TRBJ2-6; D tentatively fits TRBD1 or TRBD2 (5 bases each). The CDR3 runs 14 residues. Germline V gene sequence: CDR1 SQVTM, CDR2 ANQGSEA. V lost 6 bases to trimming and J lost 1 base, with 10 bases between them.